The clone carrying this TCR beta chain was counted only a few times. What it binds is not known. The germline V gene encodes CDR1 PRHDT and CDR2 FYEKMQ (reference sequence). CDR3 length: 15 residues. V gave up 2 bases and J gave up 9 bases; unmatched junction bases: 9. These data originate in a study of CD8 T cells in ankylosing spondylitis. General observations from the study: In ankylosing spondylitis blood, a motif of roughly 8 highly homologous TCR beta variants appeared characteristic.

The TCR beta libraries were generated through quantitative 5'-RACE incorporating molecular barcodes. TCRdb reanalysed the 5' RACE reads using MiXCR and keeps one entry per CDR3 protein. The table records 250,000 to 350,000 distinct CDR3 sequences, around 19% of them present only once. The sample taken for sequencing was blood, either unsorted or a sorted T cell fraction (not recorded which). The V call is TRBV13, the J call TRBJ2-1; TRBD2 matches at 8 bases. This TCR came from a male donor with ankylosing spondylitis or in good health (not recorded which). CDR3 amino acids: CASSLRGRPPGEQFF. The CDR3 region has the DNA TGTGCCAGCAGCTTACGCGGGAGGCCCCCCGGTGAGCAGTTCTTC.